The 10 T cell receptor beta chains presented below share a single source sample, sequenced in a study of tumor-infiltrating lymphocytes in localized non-small cell lung cancer. Here immunoSEQ multiplex PCR was the method, and the copy in TCRdb shows in-frame clones only, minus some. The table records 11,000 to 15,000 clones, around 82% of them present only once. Source material: lung tumor tissue. The receptors come from a human donor with non-small cell lung cancer.

The V call is TRBV6-1, the J call TRBJ1-1; TRBD1 might be the D (5 bases). The CDR3 totals 14 residues. Germline V gene lookup returns CDR1 MNHNS and CDR2 SASEGT. Between the trimmed V and J ends, which lost 2 bases and 3 bases, there was a span of 10 bases. This CDR3 reads CASSEQGLDTEAFF. The CDR3 region has the DNA TGTGCCAGCAGTGAACAGGGCTTGGACACTGAAGCTTTCTTT.

J is TRBJ2-5 and V is TRBV9; TRBD2 matches at 9 bases. The CDR3 is 15 residues long. Germline V gene lookup returns CDR1 SGDLS and CDR2 YYNGEE. Unmatched junction bases numbered 7, after V lost 2 bases and J lost 5 bases. The CDR3 region has the DNA TGTGCCAGCAGCGTTAGCGGGAGTCCCCGGGAGACCCAGTACTTC. This codes for CASSVSGSPRETQYF.

By proportion, this clone is medium-sized. The V gene is TRBV27, the J gene TRBJ2-3; tentative D call: TRBD2 (5 bases). The ends were cut back, 8 bases at V and 3 bases at J, with 15 bases in the middle. This CDR3 has 14 amino acids. CDR1 is MNHEY, CDR2 SMNVEV, per germline (reference sequence). The CDR3 region is CASRRVPETDTQYF. CDR3 nucleotides: TGTGCCAGCCGGCGGGTACCCGAGACAGATACGCAGTATTTT.

V and J are TRBV5-1 and TRBJ2-7; TRBD1 or TRBD2 may be the D gene (5 bases each). Germline CDR1 SGHRS, CDR2 YFSETQ. The CDR3 spans 14 residues. The V end lost 4 bases, the J end lost 7 bases, and 18 bases lay between the germline ends. CDR3 amino acids: CASSVDRAEGEQYF. CDR3 bases: TGCGCCAGCAGCGTGGACCGCGCTGAGGGGGAGCAGTACTTC.

V gene TRBV2 combines with J gene TRBJ1-2; 12 nucleotides align to TRBD1. J was trimmed by 6 bases and V by 6 bases; bases with no gene match: 5. This CDR3 comprises 14 residues. The germline CDR1 and CDR2 sequences are SNHLY and FYNNEI. CDR3: CASRLGQGAHGYTF. The CDR3 DNA follows: TGTGCCAGCAGGCTGGGACAGGGGGCCCATGGCTACACCTTC. Full variable domain (rest looked up from reference TRBV2 and TRBJ1-2): EPEVTQTPSHQVTQMGQEVILRCVPISNHLYFYWYRQILGQKVEFLVSFYNNEISEKSEIFDDQFSVERPDGSNFTLKIRSTKLEDSAMYFCASRLGQGAHGYTFGSGTRLTVV.

This clone was observed a handful of times. The chain recombines TRBV19 with TRBJ1-5; 7 nucleotides agree with TRBD1. Germline V gives CDR1 LNHDA, CDR2 SQIVND (reference sequence). Trimming took 8 bases from V and 6 from J; bases not matched to a gene: 4. The CDR3 is 12 amino acids. The CDR3 loop reads CASQGGLQPQHF. The CDR3 coding sequence is TGTGCCAGTCAGGGGGGGCTTCAGCCCCAGCATTTT.

The chain carries TRBV21-1 and TRBJ1-2; TRBD1 is the table's D call, not checked against the DNA. TRBV21-1 is an annotated pseudogene. The CDR3 consists of 18 residues. The CDR3 loop reads CASSKVEGGGTGGYGYTF. The DNA of the CDR3 is TGTGCCAGCAGCAAAGTAGAGGGGGGAGGGACAGGGGGCTATGGCTACACCTTC.

The V and J genes are TRBV7-9 and TRBJ1-1; the match to TRBD1 covers 8 bases. Germline assignment: CDR1 SEHNR and CDR2 FQNEAQ (reference sequence). The V gene end was trimmed by 5 bases and the J gene end by 4 bases; junction bases not matched to a gene: 3. This CDR3 spans 13 amino acids. This CDR3 reads CASSNQGATEAFF. CDR3 nucleotide sequence: TGTGCCAGCAGCAACCAGGGGGCCACTGAAGCTTTCTTT.

With respect to this clone: At one end, the junction sequence differs from germline, possibly due to a read error. The CDR3 reads CASSLTANTEAFF. The CDR3 nucleotides read TGTGCTAGCAGCTTAACAGCGAACACTGAAGCTTTCTTT. The V gene is TRBV7-7, the J gene TRBJ1-1, with unresolved D. Per germline, CDR1 SSHAT and CDR2 FNYEAQ (reference sequence). The CDR3 runs 13 residues. Drawing the rest from reference TRBV7-7 and TRBJ1-1, the complete variable domain is GAGVSQSPRYKVTKRGQDVTLRCDPISSHATLYWYQQALGQGPEFLTYFNYEAQPDKSGLPSDRFSAERPEGSISTLTIQRTEQRDSAMYRCASSLTANTEAFFGQGTRLTVV.

This chain joins TRBV11-2 and TRBJ2-3; 9 nucleotides line up with TRBD1. Trimming took 0 bases from V and 4 from J; bases not matched to a gene: 14. CDR1 and CDR2 from the germline V gene are SGHAT and FQNNGV. The CDR3 is 19 residues long. This CDR3 reads CASSLDYVGDRAGADTQYF. Written as DNA, the CDR3 is TGTGCCAGCAGCTTAGATTACGTGGGGGACAGGGCGGGGGCAGATACGCAGTATTTT.